The clone carrying this T cell receptor beta chain was observed many times. The time point was: pre-sensitization, week 0. The treatment is: therapeutic diphenylcyclopropenone sensitization with weekly scalp DPC. Unfractionated whole blood was the source of the extracted total RNA. The data derive from a study of human T cells and chemical hapten exposure. Whole-study context: Upper-back patches of 0.01% DPC were read at 6 days.

Individual cDNA molecules had unique molecular identifiers attached to them by the library. Using its own MiXCR run on the RACE reads, TCRdb lists one record per CDR3 protein. The data show roughly 380,000 distinct CDR3 sequences, with 4.5% to 6% seen just once and roughly 2.6% held by the top ten. The length of the CDR3 is 17 residues. V lost 0 bases and J 3 bases, leaving 15 bases between the germline ends. Germline values: CDR1 LGHNA, CDR2 YSLEER. This chain connects TRBV4-3 to TRBJ2-1; D possibly corresponds to TRBD2 (6 bases). This TCR was recovered from a woman between 45 and 65 years old with alopecia areata. Some clones in this sample may be carry-over from other donors' samples. The sequencing here drew on whole blood, taken in connection with sensitization to the hapten diphenylcyclopropenone (DPC). CDR3 amino acids: CASSQDRGGISYNEQFF. In DNA, the CDR3 is TGCGCCAGCAGCCAAGATCGGGGCGGGATAAGCTACAATGAGCAGTTCTTC.